The source of this T cell receptor (beta chain) is a study of T cell responses to AZD1222 COVID-19 vaccine. About this clone: The antigen remains unidentified.

The germline CDR1 and CDR2 sequences are GTSNPN and SVGIG (reference sequence). This CDR3 contains 12 residues. Assay used: immunoSEQ multiplex PCR; TCRdb lists only in-frame clones, some missing. This sample carries 95,000 to 130,000 clones, just under 95% of them seen once, and the ten largest clones take 2.5% to 3.5%. Study-wide points: Donors skewed white British and female; clonal diversity was possibly underestimated.

Sequenced material: peripheral blood, taken on day 0 of AZD1222 vaccination. The sequence was obtained from an adult in good health. The chain recombines TRBV30 with TRBJ1-1; no reliable D call. CDR3 DNA sequence: TGTGCTACGGATCCAGGTCATGGTGAAGCTTTCTTT. Its translation is CATDPGHGEAFF.